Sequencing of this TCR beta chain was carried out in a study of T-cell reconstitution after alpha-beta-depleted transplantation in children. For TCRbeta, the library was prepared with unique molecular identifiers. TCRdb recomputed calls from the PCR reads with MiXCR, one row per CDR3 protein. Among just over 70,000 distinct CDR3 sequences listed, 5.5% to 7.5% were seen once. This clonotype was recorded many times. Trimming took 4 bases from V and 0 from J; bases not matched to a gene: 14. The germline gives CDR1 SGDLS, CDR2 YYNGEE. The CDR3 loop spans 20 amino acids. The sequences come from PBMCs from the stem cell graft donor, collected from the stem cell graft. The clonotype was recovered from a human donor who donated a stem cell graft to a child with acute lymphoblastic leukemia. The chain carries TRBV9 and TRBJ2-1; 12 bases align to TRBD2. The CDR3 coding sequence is TGTGCCAGCAGCATCAGCCGGACTAGCGGGACCTCGAGCTCCTACAATGAGCAGTTCTTC. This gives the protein CASSISRTSGTSSSYNEQFF.